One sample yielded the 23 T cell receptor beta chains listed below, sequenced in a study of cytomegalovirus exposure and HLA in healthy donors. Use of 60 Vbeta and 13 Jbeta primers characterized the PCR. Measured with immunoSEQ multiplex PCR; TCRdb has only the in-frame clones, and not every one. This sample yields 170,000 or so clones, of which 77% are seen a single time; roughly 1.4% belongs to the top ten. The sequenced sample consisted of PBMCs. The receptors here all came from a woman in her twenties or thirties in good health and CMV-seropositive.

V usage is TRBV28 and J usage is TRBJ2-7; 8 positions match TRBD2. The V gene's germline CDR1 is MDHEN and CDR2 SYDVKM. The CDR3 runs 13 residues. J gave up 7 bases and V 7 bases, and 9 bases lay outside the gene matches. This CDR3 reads CASTSGGRVEQYF. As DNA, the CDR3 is TGTGCCAGCACCTCGGGGGGGCGCGTTGAGCAGTACTTC.

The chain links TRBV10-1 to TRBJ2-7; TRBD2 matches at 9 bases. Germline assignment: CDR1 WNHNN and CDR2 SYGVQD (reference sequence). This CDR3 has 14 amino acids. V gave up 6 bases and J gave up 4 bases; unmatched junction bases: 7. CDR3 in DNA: TGCGCCAGCAGCCATAGCGGGAGTGGGTACGAGCAGTACTTC. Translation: CASSHSGSGYEQYF.

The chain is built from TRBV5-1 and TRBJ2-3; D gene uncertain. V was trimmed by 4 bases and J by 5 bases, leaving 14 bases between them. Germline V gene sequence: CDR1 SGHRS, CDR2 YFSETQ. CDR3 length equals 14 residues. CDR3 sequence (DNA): TGCGCCAGCAGCCTATTCTCCCCCGGAGATACGCAGTATTTT. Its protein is CASSLFSPGDTQYF.

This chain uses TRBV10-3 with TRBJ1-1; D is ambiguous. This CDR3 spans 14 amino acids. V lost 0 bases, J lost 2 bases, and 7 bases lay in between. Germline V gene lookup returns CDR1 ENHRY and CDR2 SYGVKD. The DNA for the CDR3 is TGTGCCATCAGTGAGTCACCGGGTAACACTGAAGCTTTCTTT. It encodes CAISESPGNTEAFF.

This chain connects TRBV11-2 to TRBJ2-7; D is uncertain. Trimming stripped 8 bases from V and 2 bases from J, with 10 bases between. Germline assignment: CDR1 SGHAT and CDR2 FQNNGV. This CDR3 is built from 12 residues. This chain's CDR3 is CASRLNTYEQYF. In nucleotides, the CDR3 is TGTGCCAGCCGCCTGAACACCTACGAGCAGTACTTC.

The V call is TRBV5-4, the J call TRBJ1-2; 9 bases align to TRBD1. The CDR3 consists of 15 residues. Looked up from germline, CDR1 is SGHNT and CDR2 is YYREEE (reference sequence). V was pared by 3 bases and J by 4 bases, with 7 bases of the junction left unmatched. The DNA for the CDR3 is TGTGCCAGCAGCTCCCCGGGACAGGGATCCTATGGCTACACCTTC. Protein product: CASSSPGQGSYGYTF.

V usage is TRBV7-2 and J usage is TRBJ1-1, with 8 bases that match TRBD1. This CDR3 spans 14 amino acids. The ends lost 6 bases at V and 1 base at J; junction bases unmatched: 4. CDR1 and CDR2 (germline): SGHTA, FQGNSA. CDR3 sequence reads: CASRTGTGNTEAFF. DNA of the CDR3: TGTGCCAGCAGGACCGGGACAGGGAACACTGAAGCTTTCTTT.

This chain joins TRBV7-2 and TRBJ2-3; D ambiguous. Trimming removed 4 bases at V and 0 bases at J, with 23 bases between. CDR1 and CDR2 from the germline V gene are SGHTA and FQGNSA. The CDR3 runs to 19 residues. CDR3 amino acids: CASSWVGLRGGTSTDTQYF. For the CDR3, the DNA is TGTGCCAGCAGCTGGGTAGGCCTTAGAGGCGGAACTAGCACAGATACGCAGTATTTT.

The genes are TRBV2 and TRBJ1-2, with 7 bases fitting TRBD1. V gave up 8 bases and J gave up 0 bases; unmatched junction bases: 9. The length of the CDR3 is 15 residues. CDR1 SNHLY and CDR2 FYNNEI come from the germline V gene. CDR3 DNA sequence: TGTGCCAGCGTACAGGGGCCCTCCCCTAACTATGGCTACACCTTC. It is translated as CASVQGPSPNYGYTF.

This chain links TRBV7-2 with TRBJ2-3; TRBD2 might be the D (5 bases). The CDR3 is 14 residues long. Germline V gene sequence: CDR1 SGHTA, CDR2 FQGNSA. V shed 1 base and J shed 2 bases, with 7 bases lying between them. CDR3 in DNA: TGTGCCAGCAGCTTAGACGACTACACAGATACGCAGTATTTT. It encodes CASSLDDYTDTQYF.

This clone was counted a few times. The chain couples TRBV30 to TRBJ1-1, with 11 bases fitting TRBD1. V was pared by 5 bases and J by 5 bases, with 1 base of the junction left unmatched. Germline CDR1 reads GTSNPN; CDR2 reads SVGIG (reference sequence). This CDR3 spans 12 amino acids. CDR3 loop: CAWGQGATEAFF. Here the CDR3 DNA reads TGTGCCTGGGGACAGGGGGCTACTGAAGCTTTCTTT.

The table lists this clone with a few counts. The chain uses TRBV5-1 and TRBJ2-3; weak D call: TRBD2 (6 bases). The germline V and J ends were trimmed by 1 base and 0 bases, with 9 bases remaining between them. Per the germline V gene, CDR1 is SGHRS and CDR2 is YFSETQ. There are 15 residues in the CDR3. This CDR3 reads CASSLWGTSTDTQYF. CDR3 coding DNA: TGCGCCAGCAGCTTGTGGGGGACTAGCACAGATACGCAGTATTTT.

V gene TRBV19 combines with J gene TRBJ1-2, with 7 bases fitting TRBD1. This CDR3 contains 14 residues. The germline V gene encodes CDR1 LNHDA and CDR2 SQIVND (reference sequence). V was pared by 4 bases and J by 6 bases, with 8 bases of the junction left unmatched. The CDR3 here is CASSKQTGANGYTF. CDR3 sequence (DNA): TGTGCCAGTAGTAAGCAAACAGGGGCGAATGGCTACACCTTC.

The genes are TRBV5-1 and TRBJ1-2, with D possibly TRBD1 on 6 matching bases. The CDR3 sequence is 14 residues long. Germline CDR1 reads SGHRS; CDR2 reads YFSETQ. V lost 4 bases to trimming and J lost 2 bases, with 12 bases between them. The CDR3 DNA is TGCGCCAGCAGCCCAGAACAGGGAAACTATGGCTACACCTTC. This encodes CASSPEQGNYGYTF. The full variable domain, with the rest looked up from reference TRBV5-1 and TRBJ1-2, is KAGVTQTPRYLIKTRGQQVTLSCSPISGHRSVSWYQQTPGQGLQFLFEYFSETQRNKGNFPGRFSGRQFSNSRSEMNVSTLELGDSALYLCASSPEQGNYGYTFGSGTRLTVV.

CDR3 protein: CASSPPSRREDEQYF. The CDR3 nucleotides read TGTGCCAGCTCACCACCCTCCCGCAGGGAGGACGAGCAGTACTTC. The chain joins TRBV18 to TRBJ2-7, with D maybe TRBD2 (6 bases). Germline V gene lookup returns CDR1 KGHSH and CDR2 LQKENI. With 0 bases removed from V and 5 bases from J, the gap between germline ends came to 14 bases. This CDR3 region has 15 residues.

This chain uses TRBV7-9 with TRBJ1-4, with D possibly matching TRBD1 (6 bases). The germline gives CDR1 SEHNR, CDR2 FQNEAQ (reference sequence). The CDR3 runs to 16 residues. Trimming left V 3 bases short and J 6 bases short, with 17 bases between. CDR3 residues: CASSFPRTETHEKLFF. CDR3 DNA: TGTGCCAGCAGCTTTCCCCGGACAGAAACGCATGAAAAACTGTTTTTT.

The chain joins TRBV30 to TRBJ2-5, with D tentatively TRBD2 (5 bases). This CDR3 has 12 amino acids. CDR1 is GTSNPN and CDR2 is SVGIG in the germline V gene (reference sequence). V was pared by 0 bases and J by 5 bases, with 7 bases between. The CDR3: CAWSVGSETQYF. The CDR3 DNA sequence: TGTGCCTGGAGTGTAGGGAGCGAGACCCAGTACTTC.

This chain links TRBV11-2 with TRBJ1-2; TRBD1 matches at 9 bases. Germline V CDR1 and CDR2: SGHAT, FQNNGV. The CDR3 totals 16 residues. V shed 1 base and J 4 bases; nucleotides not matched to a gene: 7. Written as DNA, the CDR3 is TGTGCCAGCAGCTTAGTTAACAGGGGGCCTGTCTATGGCTACACCTTC. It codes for CASSLVNRGPVYGYTF. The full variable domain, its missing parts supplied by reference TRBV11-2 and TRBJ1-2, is EAGVAQSPRYKIIEKRQSVAFWCNPISGHATLYWYQQILGQGPKLLIQFQNNGVVDDSQLPKDRFSAERLKGVDSTLKIQPAKLEDSAVYLCASSLVNRGPVYGYTFGSGTRLTVV.

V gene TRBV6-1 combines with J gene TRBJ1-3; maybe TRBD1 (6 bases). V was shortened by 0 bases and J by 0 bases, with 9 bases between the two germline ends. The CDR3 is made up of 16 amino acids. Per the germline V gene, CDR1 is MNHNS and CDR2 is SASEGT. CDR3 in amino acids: CASSEAQGSSGNTIYF. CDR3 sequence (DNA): TGTGCCAGCAGTGAAGCGCAGGGGAGCTCTGGAAACACCATATATTTT.

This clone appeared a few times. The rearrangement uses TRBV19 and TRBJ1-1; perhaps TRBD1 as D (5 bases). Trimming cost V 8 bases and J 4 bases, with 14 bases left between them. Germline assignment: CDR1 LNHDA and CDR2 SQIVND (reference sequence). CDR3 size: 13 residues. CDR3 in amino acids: CASRGSLGTEAFF. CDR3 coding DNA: TGTGCCAGTCGGGGGTCTTTGGGCACTGAAGCTTTCTTT.

The CDR3 DNA reads TGTGCCAGCAGCTCTATGGGCGTTGGGGAGACCCAGTACTTC. Its protein product is CASSSMGVGETQYF. The chain has TRBV7-8 and TRBJ2-5, with D hard to call. The CDR3 is made up of 14 amino acids. Trimming shortened V by 4 bases and J by 5 bases, and 14 bases separated the two germline ends. Germline V gives CDR1 SGHVS, CDR2 FQNEAQ.

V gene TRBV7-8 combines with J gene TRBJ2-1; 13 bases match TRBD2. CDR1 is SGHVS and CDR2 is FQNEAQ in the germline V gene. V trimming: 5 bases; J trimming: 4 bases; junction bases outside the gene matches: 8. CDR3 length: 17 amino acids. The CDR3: CASSQRTSGSRYNEQFF. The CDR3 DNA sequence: TGTGCCAGCAGCCAGAGGACTAGCGGGAGTAGGTACAATGAGCAGTTCTTC.

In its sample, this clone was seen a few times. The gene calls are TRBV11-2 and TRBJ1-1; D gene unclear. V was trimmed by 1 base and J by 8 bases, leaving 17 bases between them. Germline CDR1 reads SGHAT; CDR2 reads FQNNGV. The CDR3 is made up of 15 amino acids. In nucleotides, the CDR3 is TGTGCCAGCAGCTTAGCGGGTCTGACCCAAGCAGAAGCTTTCTTT. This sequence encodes CASSLAGLTQAEAFF.